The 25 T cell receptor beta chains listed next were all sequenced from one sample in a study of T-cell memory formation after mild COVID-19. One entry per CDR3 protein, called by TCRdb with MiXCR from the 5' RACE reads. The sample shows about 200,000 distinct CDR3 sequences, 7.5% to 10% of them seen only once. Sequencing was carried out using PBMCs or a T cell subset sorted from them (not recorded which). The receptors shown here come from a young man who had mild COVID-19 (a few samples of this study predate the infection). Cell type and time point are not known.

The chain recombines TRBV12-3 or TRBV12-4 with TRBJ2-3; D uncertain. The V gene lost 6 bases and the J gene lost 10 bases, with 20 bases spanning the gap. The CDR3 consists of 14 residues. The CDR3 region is CASSPAQVLIAQYF. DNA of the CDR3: TGTGCCAGCAGCCCCGCCCAGGTGCTTATCGCGCAGTATTTT.

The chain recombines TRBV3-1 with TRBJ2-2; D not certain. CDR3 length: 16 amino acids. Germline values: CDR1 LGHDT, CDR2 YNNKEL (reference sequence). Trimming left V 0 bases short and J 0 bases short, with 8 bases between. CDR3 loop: CASSQDGLSNTGELFF. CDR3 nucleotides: TGTGCCAGCAGCCAAGATGGGCTATCGAACACCGGGGAGCTGTTTTTT.

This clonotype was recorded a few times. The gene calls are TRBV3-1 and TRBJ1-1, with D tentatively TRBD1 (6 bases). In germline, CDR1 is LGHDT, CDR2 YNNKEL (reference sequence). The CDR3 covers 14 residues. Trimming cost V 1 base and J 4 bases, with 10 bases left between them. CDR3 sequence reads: CASSQGFRGTEAFF. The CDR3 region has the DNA TGTGCCAGCAGCCAAGGGTTCAGGGGCACTGAAGCTTTCTTT.

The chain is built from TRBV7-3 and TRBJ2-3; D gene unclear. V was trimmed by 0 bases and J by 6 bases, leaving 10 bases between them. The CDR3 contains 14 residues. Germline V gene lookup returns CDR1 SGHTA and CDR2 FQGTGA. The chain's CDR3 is CASSLTSPPDTQYF. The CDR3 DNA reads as TGTGCCAGCAGCTTAACTAGCCCCCCTGATACGCAGTATTTT.

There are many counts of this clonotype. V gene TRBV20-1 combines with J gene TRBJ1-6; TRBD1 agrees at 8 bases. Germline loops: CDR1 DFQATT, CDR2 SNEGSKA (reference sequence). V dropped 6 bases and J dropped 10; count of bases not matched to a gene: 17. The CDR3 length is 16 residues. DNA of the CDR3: TGCAGTGCCTTTTCCCGACAGGGGATGAGTTGGTCACCCCTCCACTTT. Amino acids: CSAFSRQGMSWSPLHF.

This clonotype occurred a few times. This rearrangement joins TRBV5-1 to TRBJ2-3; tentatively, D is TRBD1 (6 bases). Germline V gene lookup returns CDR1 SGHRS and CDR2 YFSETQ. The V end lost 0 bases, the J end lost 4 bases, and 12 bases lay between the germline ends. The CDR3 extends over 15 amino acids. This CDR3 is CASSLGIQGSDTQYF. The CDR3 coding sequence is TGCGCCAGCAGCTTGGGGATCCAGGGGTCAGATACGCAGTATTTT.

In nucleotides, the CDR3 is TGTGCCAGCAGCCTTTCAGTCAAAAACATTCAGTACTTC. Protein product: CASSLSVKNIQYF. The chain couples TRBV7-6 to TRBJ2-4; D is uncertain. The CDR3 consists of 13 residues. The germline V gene has CDR1 SGHVS and CDR2 FNYEAQ. Trimming removed 5 bases at V and 3 bases at J, with 8 bases between.

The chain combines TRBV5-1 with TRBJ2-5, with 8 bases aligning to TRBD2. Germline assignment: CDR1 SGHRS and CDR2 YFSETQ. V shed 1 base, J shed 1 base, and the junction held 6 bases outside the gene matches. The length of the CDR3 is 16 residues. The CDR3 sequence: CASSLFPAGAQETQYF. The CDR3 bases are TGCGCCAGCAGCTTGTTTCCAGCGGGGGCCCAAGAGACCCAGTACTTC.

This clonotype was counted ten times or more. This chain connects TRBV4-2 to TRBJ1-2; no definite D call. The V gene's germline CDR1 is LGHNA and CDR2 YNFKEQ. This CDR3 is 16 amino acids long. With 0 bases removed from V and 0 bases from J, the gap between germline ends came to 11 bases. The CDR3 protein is CASSQDVGQPNYGYTF. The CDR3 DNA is TGTGCCAGCAGCCAAGATGTAGGGCAGCCTAACTATGGCTACACCTTC.

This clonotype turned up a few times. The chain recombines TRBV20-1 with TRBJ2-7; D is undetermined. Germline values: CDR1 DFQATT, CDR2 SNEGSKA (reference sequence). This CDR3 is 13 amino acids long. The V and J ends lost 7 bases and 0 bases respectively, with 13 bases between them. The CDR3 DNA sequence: TGCAGTGTGACCAGATTGCCCTCCTACGAGCAGTACTTC. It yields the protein CSVTRLPSYEQYF.

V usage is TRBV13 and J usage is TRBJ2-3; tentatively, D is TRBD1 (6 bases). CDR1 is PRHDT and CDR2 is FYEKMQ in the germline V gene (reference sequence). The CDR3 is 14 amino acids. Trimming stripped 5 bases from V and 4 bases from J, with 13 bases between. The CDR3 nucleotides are TGTGCCAGCAGCCCACGGACAGCCGCAGATACGCAGTATTTT. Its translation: CASSPRTAADTQYF.

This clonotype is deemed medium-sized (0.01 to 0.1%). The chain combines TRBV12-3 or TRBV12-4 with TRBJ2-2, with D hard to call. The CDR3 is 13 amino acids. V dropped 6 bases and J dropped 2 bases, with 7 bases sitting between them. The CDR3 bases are TGTGCCAGCAGCCCGGAAAACACCGGGGAGCTGTTTTTT. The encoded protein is CASSPENTGELFF.

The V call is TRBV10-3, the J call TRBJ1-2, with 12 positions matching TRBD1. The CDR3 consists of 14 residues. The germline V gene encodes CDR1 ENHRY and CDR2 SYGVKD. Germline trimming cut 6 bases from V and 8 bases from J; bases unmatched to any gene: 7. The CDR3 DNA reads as TGTGCCATCAGCGCTCCGGGACAGGGGGCGGGCTACACCTTC. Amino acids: CAISAPGQGAGYTF.

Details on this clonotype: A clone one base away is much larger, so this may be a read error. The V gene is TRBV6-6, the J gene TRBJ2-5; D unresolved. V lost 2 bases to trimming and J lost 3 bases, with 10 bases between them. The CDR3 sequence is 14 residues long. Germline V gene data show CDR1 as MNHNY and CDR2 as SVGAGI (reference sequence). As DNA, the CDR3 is TGTGCCAGCAGTTACGATGGGTGGGAAGAGACCCAGTACTTC. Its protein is CASSYDGWEETQYF.

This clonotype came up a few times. CDR3 residues: CASSQAEAGQGAYEQYF. The CDR3 nucleotides read TGCGCCAGCAGCCAAGCAGAAGCCGGACAGGGCGCGTACGAGCAGTACTTC. The V gene is TRBV4-3, the J gene TRBJ2-7, with 8 bases lining up with TRBD1. Germline assignment: CDR1 LGHNA and CDR2 YSLEER. The J segment lost 4 bases and the V segment lost 1 base, leaving 12 bases of the junction unmatched. This CDR3 spans 17 amino acids.

The CDR3 loop is CASSRVMTYNEQFF. The DNA of the CDR3 is TGTGCCAGCAGCAGGGTTATGACCTACAATGAGCAGTTCTTC. V is TRBV6-1 and J is TRBJ2-1; tentative D call: TRBD1 (5 bases). The V end was cut by 6 bases, the J end by 2 bases, with 11 bases between. The CDR3 loop spans 14 amino acids. Germline assignment: CDR1 MNHNS and CDR2 SASEGT.

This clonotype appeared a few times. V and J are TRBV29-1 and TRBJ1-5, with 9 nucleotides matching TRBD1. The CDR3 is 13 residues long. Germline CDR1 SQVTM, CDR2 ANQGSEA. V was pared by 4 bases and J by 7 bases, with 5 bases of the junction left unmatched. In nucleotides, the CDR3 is TGCAGCGTTGGACAGGGGGAGGGCCAGCCCCAGCATTTT. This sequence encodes CSVGQGEGQPQHF.

In DNA, the CDR3 is TGTGCCAGCAGCCAGACCAATCAGGGAAGAACTGAAGCTTTCTTT. Residues: CASSQTNQGRTEAFF. The chain couples TRBV7-6 to TRBJ1-1, with D maybe TRBD1 (5 bases). Germline CDR1 reads SGHVS; CDR2 reads FNYEAQ. V lost 5 bases and J lost 5, with 18 bases in between. This CDR3 contains 15 residues.

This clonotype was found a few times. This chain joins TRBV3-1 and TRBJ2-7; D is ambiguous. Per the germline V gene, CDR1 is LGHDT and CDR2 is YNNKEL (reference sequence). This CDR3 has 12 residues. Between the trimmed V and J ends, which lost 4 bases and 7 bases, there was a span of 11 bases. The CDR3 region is CASSLNHGEQYV. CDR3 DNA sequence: TGTGCCAGCAGCCTCAACCACGGAGAGCAGTACGTC.

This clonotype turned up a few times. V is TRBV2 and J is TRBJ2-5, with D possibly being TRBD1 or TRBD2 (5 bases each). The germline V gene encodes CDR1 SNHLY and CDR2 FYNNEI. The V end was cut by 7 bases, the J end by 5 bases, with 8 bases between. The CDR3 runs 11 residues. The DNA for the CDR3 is TGTGCCAGCATGGGGGAGGAGACCCAGTACTTC. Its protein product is CASMGEETQYF.

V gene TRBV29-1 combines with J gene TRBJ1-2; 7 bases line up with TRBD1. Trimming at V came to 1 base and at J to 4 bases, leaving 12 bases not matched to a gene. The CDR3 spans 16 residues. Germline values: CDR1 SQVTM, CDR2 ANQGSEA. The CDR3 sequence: CSVEARLPGGSYGYTF. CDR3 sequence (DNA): TGCAGCGTTGAAGCCCGCCTCCCAGGGGGGAGCTATGGCTACACCTTC.

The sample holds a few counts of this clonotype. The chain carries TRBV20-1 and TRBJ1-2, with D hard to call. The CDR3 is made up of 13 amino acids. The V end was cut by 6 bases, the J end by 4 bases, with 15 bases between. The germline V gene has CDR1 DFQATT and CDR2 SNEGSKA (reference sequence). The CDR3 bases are TGCAGTGCCAGAAGATGGTCAGTCTATGGCTACACCTTC. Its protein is CSARRWSVYGYTF.

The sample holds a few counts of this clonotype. In DNA, the CDR3 is TGCAGTGCTATACTAGCGGGGGTAGAGAAAAACATTCAGTACTTC. Its translation: CSAILAGVEKNIQYF. This chain connects TRBV20-1 to TRBJ2-4; the match to TRBD2 covers 11 bases. The CDR3 runs 15 residues. V was clipped by 4 bases and J by 4 bases; unmatched bases: 6. Germline assignment: CDR1 DFQATT and CDR2 SNEGSKA (reference sequence).

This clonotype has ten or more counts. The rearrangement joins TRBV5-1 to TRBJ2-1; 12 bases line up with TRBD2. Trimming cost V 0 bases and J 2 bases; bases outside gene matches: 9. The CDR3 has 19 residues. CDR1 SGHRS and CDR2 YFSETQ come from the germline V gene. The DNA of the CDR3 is TGCGCCAGCAGCTTGGTCTCCCTAGCGGGGGGGATCACCTACAATGAGCAGTTCTTC. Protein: CASSLVSLAGGITYNEQFF.

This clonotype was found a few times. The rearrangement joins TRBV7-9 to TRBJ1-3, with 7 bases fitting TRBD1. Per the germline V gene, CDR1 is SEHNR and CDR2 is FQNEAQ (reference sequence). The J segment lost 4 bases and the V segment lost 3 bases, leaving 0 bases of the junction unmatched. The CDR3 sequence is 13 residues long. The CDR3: CASSLDRGNTIYF. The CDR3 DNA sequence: TGTGCCAGCAGCTTGGACAGGGGAAACACCATATATTTT. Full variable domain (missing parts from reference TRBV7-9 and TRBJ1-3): DTGVSQNPRHKITKRGQNVTFRCDPISEHNRLYWYRQTLGQGPEFLTYFQNEAQLEKSRLLSDRFSAERPKGSFSTLEIQRTEQGDSAMYLCASSLDRGNTIYFGEGSWLTVV.